This T cell receptor (beta chain) appears in the sequencing data of a study of cytomegalovirus exposure and HLA in healthy donors. Study details: The Caucasian-associated ancestry cluster contained approximately 81% of the approximately 410 genotyped donors.

The PCR had 60 Vbeta and 13 Jbeta primers. Method: immunoSEQ multiplex PCR; TCRdb's copy keeps in-frame clones and lacks some. The data contain 180,000 or so clones, around two thirds of them seen just once; the ten biggest clones take up under 3%. Study-wide results and limits: High specificity and sensitivity for cytomegalovirus status were reported for the classifier. Per a prior analysis, the majority of TCR beta V segments were productive roughly 90% or roughly 30% of the time. After further analysis at a later stage, 16,951 TCR beta sequences were associated with HLA alleles at 0.05 false discovery rate.

Of note for this clone: The antigen is not known.

Trimming took 5 bases from V and 5 from J; bases not matched to a gene: 8. The CDR3 is 15 residues long. Germline V gene data show CDR1 as SGHTA and CDR2 as FQGNSA. This TCR derives from a man in his forties in good health and CMV-seronegative. Sequencing was carried out using PBMCs. V gene TRBV7-2 combines with J gene TRBJ1-1, with 10 bases lining up with TRBD1. CDR3 coding DNA: TGTGCCAGCAGCCCAGCGGGGACAGGGGTGACTGAAGCTTTCTTT. The encoded protein is CASSPAGTGVTEAFF.